What follows describes a single TCR beta chain. As yet, its antigen is unknown. CDR1 is SGHVS, CDR2 FNYEAQ, per germline. V was pared by 2 bases and J by 4 bases, with 7 bases of the junction left unmatched. The CDR3 runs 15 residues. Assay version v3.0 of immunoSEQ was used, and it was run at survey level. Each sample had sequencing targeting roughly 40,000-55,000 T-cell genomes. The assay was immunoSEQ multiplex PCR, and TCRdb's table has in-frame clones only and misses some. Among about 35,000 clones, about four fifths were seen once, and the ten largest hold around 3%. These data come from a study of long-term antiretroviral therapy in people with HIV. Points from the study as a whole: Within the repertoire, clones expanded before ART were dominant at all time points. ART preceded a rise in diversity that nonetheless stayed lower than in transplant donor controls.

This material consisted of unsorted PBMCs, taken 3 years after starting antiretroviral therapy. The source of this sequence is a man in his fifties with HIV. V and J are TRBV7-6 and TRBJ2-5; TRBD1 matches at 7 bases. CDR3 bases: TGTGCCAGCAGCTTACTAGGGGGCGTTCGAGAGACCCAGTACTTC. The encoded protein is CASSLLGGVRETQYF.